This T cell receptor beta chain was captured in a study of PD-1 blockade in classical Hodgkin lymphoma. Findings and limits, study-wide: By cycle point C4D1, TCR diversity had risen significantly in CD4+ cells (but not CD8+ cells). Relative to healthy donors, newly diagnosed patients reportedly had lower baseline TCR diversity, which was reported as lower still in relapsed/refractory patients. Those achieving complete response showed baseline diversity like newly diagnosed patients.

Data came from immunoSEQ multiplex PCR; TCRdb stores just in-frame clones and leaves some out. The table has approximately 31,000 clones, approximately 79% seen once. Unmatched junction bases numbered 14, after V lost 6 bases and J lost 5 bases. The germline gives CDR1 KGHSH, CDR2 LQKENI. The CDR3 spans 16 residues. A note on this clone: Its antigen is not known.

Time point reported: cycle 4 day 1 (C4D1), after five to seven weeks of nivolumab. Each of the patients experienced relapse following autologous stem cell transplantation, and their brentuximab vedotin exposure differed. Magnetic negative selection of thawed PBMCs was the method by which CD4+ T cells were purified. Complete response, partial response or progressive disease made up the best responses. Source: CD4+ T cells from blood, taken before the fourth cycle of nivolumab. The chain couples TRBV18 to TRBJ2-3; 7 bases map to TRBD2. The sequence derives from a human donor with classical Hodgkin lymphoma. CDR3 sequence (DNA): TGTGCCAGCTCGCCTCAGTGGGAGGGGAACGGAGATACGCAGTATTTT. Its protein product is CASSPQWEGNGDTQYF.